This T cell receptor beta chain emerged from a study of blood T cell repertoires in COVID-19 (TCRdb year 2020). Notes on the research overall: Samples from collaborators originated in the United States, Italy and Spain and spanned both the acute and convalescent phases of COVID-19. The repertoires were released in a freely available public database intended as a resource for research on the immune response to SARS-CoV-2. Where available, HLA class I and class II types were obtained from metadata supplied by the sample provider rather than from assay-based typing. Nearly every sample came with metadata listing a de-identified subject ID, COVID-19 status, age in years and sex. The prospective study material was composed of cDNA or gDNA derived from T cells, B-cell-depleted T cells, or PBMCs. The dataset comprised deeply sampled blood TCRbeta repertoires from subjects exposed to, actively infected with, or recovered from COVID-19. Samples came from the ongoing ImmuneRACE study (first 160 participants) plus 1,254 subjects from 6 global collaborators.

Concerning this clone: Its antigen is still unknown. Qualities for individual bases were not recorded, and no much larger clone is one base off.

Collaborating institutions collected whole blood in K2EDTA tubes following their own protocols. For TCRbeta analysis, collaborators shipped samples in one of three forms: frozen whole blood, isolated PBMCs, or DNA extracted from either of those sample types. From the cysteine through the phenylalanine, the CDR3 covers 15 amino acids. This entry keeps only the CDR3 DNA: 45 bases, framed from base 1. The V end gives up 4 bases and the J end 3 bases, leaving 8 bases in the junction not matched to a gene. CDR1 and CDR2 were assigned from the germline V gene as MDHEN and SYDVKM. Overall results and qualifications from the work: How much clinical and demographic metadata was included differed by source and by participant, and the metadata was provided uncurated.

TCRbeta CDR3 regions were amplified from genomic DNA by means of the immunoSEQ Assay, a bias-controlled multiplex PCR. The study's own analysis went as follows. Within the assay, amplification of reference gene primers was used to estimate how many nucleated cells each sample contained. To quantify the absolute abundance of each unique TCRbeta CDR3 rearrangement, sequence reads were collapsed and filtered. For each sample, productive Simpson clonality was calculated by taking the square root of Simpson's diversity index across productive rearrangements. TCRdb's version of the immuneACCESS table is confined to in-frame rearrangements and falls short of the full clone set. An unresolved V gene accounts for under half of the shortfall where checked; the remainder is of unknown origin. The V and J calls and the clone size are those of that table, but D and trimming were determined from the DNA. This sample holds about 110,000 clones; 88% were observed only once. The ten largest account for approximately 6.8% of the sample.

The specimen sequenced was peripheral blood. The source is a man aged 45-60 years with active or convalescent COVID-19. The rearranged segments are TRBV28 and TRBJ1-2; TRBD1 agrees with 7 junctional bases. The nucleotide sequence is TGTGCCAGCAGTTACTTGGGACAGTCGGACTATGGCTACACCTTC. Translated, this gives CASSYLGQSDYGYTF.